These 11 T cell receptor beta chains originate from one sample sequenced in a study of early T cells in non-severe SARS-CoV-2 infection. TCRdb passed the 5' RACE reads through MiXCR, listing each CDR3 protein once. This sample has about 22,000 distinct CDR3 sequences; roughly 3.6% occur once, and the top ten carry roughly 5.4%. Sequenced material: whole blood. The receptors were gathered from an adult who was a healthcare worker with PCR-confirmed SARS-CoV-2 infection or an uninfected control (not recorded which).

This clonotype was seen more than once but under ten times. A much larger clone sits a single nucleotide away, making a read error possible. CDR3 region: CASSSGTGLGNTIYF. The CDR3 bases are TGTGCCAGCAGCTCGGGGACGGGACTCGGAAACACCATATATTTT. The rearrangement links TRBV11-1 to TRBJ1-3; the D gene is possibly TRBD1 (5 bases). In germline, CDR1 is SGHAT, CDR2 FQDESV (reference sequence). CDR3 length: 15 residues. Trimming stripped 4 bases from V and 4 bases from J, with 14 bases between. The full variable domain, its missing parts supplied by reference TRBV11-1 and TRBJ1-3, is EAEVAQSPRYKITEKSQAVAFWCDPISGHATLYWYRQILGQGPELLVQFQDESVVDDSQLPKDRFSAERLKGVDSTLKIQPAELGDSAMYLCASSSGTGLGNTIYFGEGSWLTVV.

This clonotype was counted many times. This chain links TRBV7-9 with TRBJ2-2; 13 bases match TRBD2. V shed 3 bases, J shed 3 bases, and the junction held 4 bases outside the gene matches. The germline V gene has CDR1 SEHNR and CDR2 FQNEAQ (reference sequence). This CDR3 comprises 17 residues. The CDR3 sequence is CASSFGTSGAHTGELFF. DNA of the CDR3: TGTGCCAGCAGCTTCGGGACTAGCGGGGCCCACACCGGGGAGCTGTTTTTT.

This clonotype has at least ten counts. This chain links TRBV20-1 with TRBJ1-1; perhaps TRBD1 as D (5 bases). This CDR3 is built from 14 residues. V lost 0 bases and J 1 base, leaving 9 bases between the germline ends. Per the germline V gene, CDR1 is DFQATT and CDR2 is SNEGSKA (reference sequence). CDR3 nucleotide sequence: TGCAGTGCTAGAGATCAGGGATCGAACACTGAAGCTTTCTTT. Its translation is CSARDQGSNTEAFF.

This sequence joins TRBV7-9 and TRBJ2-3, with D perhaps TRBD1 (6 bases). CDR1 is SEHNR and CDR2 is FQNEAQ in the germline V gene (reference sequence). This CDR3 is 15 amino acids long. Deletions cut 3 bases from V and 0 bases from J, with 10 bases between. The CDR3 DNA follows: TGTGCCAGCAGCTTCCCCGGACAGAGCACAGATACGCAGTATTTT. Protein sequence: CASSFPGQSTDTQYF.

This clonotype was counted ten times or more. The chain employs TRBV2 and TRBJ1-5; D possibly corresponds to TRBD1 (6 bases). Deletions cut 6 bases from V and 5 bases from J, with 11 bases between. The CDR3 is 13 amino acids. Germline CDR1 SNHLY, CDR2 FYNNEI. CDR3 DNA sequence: TGTGCCAGCAGCTACAGGGTTGATCAGCCCCAGCATTTT. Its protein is CASSYRVDQPQHF.

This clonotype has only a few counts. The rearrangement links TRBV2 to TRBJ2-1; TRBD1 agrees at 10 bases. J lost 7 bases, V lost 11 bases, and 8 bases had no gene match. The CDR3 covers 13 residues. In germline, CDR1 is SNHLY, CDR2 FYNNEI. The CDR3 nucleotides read TGTGCCTTAACCGGGACAGGGGATAATGAGCAGTTCTTC. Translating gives CALTGTGDNEQFF.

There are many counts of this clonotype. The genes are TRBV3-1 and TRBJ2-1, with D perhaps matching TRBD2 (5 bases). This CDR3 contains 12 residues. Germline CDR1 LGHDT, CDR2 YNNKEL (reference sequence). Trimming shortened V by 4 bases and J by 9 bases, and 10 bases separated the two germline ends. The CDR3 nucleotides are TGTGCCAGCAGCCGCGTCGGAGGTGAGCAGTTCTTC. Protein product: CASSRVGGEQFF.

CDR3 region: CASSAEAGGDETQYF. Here the CDR3 DNA reads TGTGCCAGCAGCGCCGAGGCAGGGGGCGACGAGACCCAGTACTTC. This rearrangement joins TRBV7-6 to TRBJ2-5; 8 bases match TRBD1. The V and J ends lost 5 bases and 5 bases, in that order; junction bases with no gene match: 10. From germline, CDR1 is SGHVS and CDR2 FNYEAQ. The CDR3 has 15 residues.

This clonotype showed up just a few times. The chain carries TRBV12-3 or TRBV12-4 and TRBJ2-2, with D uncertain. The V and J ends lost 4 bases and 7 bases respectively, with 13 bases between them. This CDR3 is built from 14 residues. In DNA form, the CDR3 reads TGTGCCAGCAGTTATGTCGGTTCTAACGGGGAGCTGTTTTTT. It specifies CASSYVGSNGELFF.

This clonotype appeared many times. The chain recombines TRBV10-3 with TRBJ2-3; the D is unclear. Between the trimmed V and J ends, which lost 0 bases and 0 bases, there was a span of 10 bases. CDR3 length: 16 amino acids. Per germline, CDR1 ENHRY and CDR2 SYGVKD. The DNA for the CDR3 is TGTGCCATCAGTGAGTCGGAGACGGTGAGCACAGATACGCAGTATTTT. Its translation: CAISESETVSTDTQYF.

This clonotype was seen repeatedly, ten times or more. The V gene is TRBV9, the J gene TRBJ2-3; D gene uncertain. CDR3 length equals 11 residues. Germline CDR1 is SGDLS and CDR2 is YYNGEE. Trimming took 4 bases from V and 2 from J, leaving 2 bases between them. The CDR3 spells CASSPTDTQYF. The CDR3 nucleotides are TGTGCCAGCAGCCCCACAGATACGCAGTATTTT.